This T cell receptor (beta chain) comes out of a study of long-term antiretroviral therapy in people with HIV. The study, taken as a whole, reports: Transplant-donor-level diversity was not reached after ART, though diversity increased.

Details on this clone: Its antigen is still unknown.

The assay, immunoSEQ v3.0, was run at survey level. Sequencing of each sample targeted about 40,000-50,000 T-cell genomes. Sequencing used immunoSEQ multiplex PCR; TCRdb keeps in-frame clones, though not all of them. The sample includes about 50,000 clones, 80% to 90% of them seen just once. The CDR3 has 16 residues. Germline assignment: CDR1 MDHEN and CDR2 SYDVKM. The ends were cut back, 2 bases at V and 2 bases at J, with 15 bases in the middle. This TCR derives from a woman aged 18-29 years with HIV. The rearrangement links TRBV28 to TRBJ2-5; D not resolved. Sequences were derived from unsorted PBMCs, sampled 0.8 years after starting antiretroviral therapy. The CDR3 DNA reads TGTGCCAGCAGTTTAATCCCCAGGATTTCACAAGAGACCCAGTACTTC. Its translation: CASSLIPRISQETQYF.